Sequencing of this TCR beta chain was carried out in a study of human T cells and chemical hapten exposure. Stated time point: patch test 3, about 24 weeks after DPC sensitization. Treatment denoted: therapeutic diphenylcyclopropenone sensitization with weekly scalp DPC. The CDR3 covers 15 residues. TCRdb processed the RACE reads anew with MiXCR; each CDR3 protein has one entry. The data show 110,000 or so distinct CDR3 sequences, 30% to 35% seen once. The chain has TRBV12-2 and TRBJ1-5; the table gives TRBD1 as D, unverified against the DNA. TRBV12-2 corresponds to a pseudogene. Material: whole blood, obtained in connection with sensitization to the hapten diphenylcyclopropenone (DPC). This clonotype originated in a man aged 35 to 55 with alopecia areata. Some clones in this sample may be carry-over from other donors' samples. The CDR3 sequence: CASRFEYRDNQPQHF. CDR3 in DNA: TGTGCAAGTCGCTTCGAGTACAGGGACAATCAGCCCCAGCATTTT.